This T cell receptor beta chain was captured by sequencing in a study of T-cell memory formation after mild COVID-19. General study results and limits: Largely, contracting CD4+ clones fell within CM and EM, and contracting CD8+ clones within EMRA. Balance between CD4 and CD8 was seen in clones contracting day 15 to 85, and a CD4+ lean was seen in later expanders.

Comments on this clonotype: Its target is unknown.

Germline CDR1 reads GTSNPN; CDR2 reads SVGIG (reference sequence). V was trimmed by 3 bases and J by 10 bases, leaving 18 bases between them. CDR3 size: 13 residues. TCRdb re-called the 5' RACE reads through MiXCR, storing one row per CDR3 protein. Counted here are hundreds of thousands of distinct CDR3 sequences, around 20% occurring once; the ten biggest clones make up approximately 8.1%. The material sequenced was PBMCs or a T cell subset sorted from them (not recorded which). The rearrangement uses TRBV30 and TRBJ1-1; tentatively, D is TRBD1 (6 bases). This TCR was recovered from an adult woman who had mild COVID-19 (a few samples of this study predate the infection). Cell type and time point are not known. The CDR3 sequence is CAWSRGETRGAFF. The CDR3 DNA is TGTGCCTGGAGCAGGGGAGAAACCCGCGGAGCTTTCTTT.